This TCR beta chain was profiled in a study of OX40 agonist ivuxolimab in advanced cancers. Trimming cost V 2 bases and J 2 bases, with 7 bases left between them. CDR3 size: 13 residues. Germline CDR1 and CDR2: SGHRS and YFSETQ. Assay: immunoSEQ multiplex PCR; the TCRdb copy retains only in-frame clones and omits some. The sample shows roughly 25,000 clones, 88% of them seen only once. Specimen: CD4+ or CD8+ T cells sorted from blood, collected in a trial of the OX40 agonist ivuxolimab. This chain joins TRBV5-1 and TRBJ1-1; possibly TRBD1 for D (5 bases). This clonotype was obtained from an adult with an advanced solid tumor such as melanoma, head and neck, liver or kidney cancer. CDR3: CASSFTGNTEAFF. As DNA, the CDR3 is TGCGCCAGCAGCTTCACAGGAAACACTGAAGCTTTCTTT. Based on the CDR3 plus reference TRBV5-1 and TRBJ1-1, the full variable domain is KAGVTQTPRYLIKTRGQQVTLSCSPISGHRSVSWYQQTPGQGLQFLFEYFSETQRNKGNFPGRFSGRQFSNSRSEMNVSTLELGDSALYLCASSFTGNTEAFFGQGTRLTVV.